The entry below gives a single TCR beta chain sequence along with its context. Antigen specificity is unknown. The data were produced by immunoSEQ multiplex PCR, yet TCRdb's version contains in-frame clones alone and is incomplete. The repertoire includes tens of thousands of clones, 65% to 85% of them detected once, and about 4% sits in the top ten. The data originate from a study of Tregs in tolerant kidney transplant recipients. Whole-study results and caveats: Few patients were studied, so findings need validation in larger groups. No direct test of biological reproducibility was done here.

Germline CDR1 reads ENHRY; CDR2 reads SYGVKD. The CDR3 is 14 amino acids. Trimming shortened V by 2 bases and J by 2 bases, and 8 bases separated the two germline ends. The material sequenced was CD4+ T cells from blood. The TCR sequence derives from a human donor in good health. The V gene is TRBV10-3, the J gene TRBJ2-3, with D uncertain. The DNA of the CDR3 is TGTGCCATCAGTGAGAGCGCCTTCACAGATACGCAGTATTTT. Encoded protein: CAISESAFTDTQYF.